This T cell receptor beta chain was profiled in a study of T-cell memory formation after mild COVID-19. Study results and caveats: Clones that contracted from day 15 to 85 had balanced CD4/CD8; later expanders were CD4+ biased. SARS-CoV-2 specificity was not confirmed for second-wave clones peaking on day 37.

TCRdb used MiXCR to reprocess the 5' RACE reads, holding one entry per CDR3 protein. The sample has approximately 400,000 distinct CDR3 sequences, around 24% seen once. On this clonotype: Its antigen is undetermined.

Germline CDR1 and CDR2: SEHNR and FQNEAQ (reference sequence). This CDR3 is 14 amino acids long. The V end lost 4 bases, the J end lost 2 bases, and 11 bases lay between the germline ends. The sample comprised PBMCs or a T cell subset sorted from them (not recorded which). The sequence was collected from an adult woman who had mild COVID-19 (a few samples of this study predate the infection). Cell type and time point are not known. The chain carries TRBV7-9 and TRBJ1-2; no reliable D call. CDR3 coding DNA: TGTGCCAGCAGCTGGCCCGACGGCAACTATGGCTACACCTTC. This gives the protein CASSWPDGNYGYTF. Full variable domain (remainder filled in from reference TRBV7-9 and TRBJ1-2): DTGVSQNPRHKITKRGQNVTFRCDPISEHNRLYWYRQTLGQGPEFLTYFQNEAQLEKSRLLSDRFSAERPKGSFSTLEIQRTEQGDSAMYLCASSWPDGNYGYTFGSGTRLTVV.